A selection of T cell receptor beta chains follows, all from one sample in a study of cytomegalovirus exposure and HLA in healthy donors. Using immunoSEQ multiplex PCR, the repertoire was profiled, and TCRdb retains in-frame clones only, with some absent. The table lists about 110,000 clones. The specimen was PBMCs. These receptors all stem from a man aged 35 to 55 in good health and CMV-seropositive. CDR3s include the opening cysteine and the closing phenylalanine or tryptophan. The D gene is left open where the match is weak.

J: TRBJ2-7
V: TRBV10-1
D: NA
DNA: TGCGCCAGCAGTAAACAGGGAACCTACGAGCAGTACTTC
CDR3: CASSKQGTYEQYF

J: TRBJ1-2
V: TRBV5-1
D: NA
DNA: TGCGCCAGCAGCTTGTGGGGGCCAGGGGCTAACTATGGCTACACCTTC
CDR3: CASSLWGPGANYGYTF

J: TRBJ2-3
V: TRBV19
D: TRBD2
DNA: TGTGCCAGTAGTTCCCTAGCGGGAGATACGCAGTATTTT
CDR3: CASSSLAGDTQYF

J: TRBJ1-2
V: TRBV6-5
D: NA
DNA: TGTGCCAGCACCCTCGTCACGGGTATTAACTATGGCTACACCTTC
CDR3: CASTLVTGINYGYTF

J: TRBJ1-5
V: TRBV6-4
D: NA
DNA: TGTGCCAGCAGTGACTCACAGGGTCAGCCCCAGCATTTT
CDR3: CASSDSQGQPQHF

J: TRBJ2-1
V: TRBV7-2
D: NA
DNA: TGTGCCAGCAGCCTAGACTCCACCTCCTACAATGAGCAGTTCTTC
CDR3: CASSLDSTSYNEQFF

J: TRBJ2-1
V: TRBV29-1
D: NA
DNA: TGCAGCGTACTCTTCCGGGACTCTCGCAATGAGCAGTTCTTC
CDR3: CSVLFRDSRNEQFF

J: TRBJ1-5
V: TRBV18
D: TRBD1
DNA: TGTGCCAGCTCAGCGGACAGGGCGTATCAGCCCCAGCATTTT
CDR3: CASSADRAYQPQHF

J: TRBJ1-1
V: TRBV18
D: NA
DNA: TGTGCCAGCTCAGGGGACTTGAACACTGAAGCTTTCTTT
CDR3: CASSGDLNTEAFF

J: TRBJ2-7
V: TRBV6-1
D: TRBD2
DNA: TGTGCCAGCAGTGAGAACCCTAGCGGGATCTACGAGCAGTACTTC
CDR3: CASSENPSGIYEQYF

J: TRBJ1-1
V: TRBV11-2
D: NA
DNA: TGTGCCGCTACAAAGGCGGCGAACACTGAAGCTTTCTTT
CDR3: CAATKAANTEAFF

J: TRBJ1-2
V: TRBV7-9
D: NA
DNA: TGTGCCAGCAGCCTCCTCGCAGGGTCCTATGGCTACACCTTC
CDR3: CASSLLAGSYGYTF

J: TRBJ2-3
V: TRBV5-1
D: TRBD2
DNA: TGCGCCAGCAGCCACCAGCGGGGGAGCACAGATACGCAGTATTTT
CDR3: CASSHQRGSTDTQYF

J: TRBJ2-7
V: TRBV5-6
D: NA
DNA: TGTGCCAGCAGCCTTCTAGATGCTTACGAGCAGTACTTC
CDR3: CASSLLDAYEQYF

J: TRBJ2-7
V: TRBV29-1
D: NA
DNA: TGCAGCGCTTATACAGGGACAAGCTCCTACGAGCAGTACTTC
CDR3: CSAYTGTSSYEQYF

J: TRBJ1-5
V: TRBV19
D: TRBD1
DNA: TGTGCCAGTAAACCCGGGACAGCCAATCAGCCCCAGCATTTT
CDR3: CASKPGTANQPQHF

J: TRBJ2-3
V: TRBV9
D: NA
DNA: TGTGCCAGCAGCGTAGGTGGGGCGAGCACAGATACGCAGTATTTT
CDR3: CASSVGGASTDTQYF

J: TRBJ1-2
V: TRBV6-6
D: TRBD1
DNA: TGTGCCAGCAGTCCCGGGACAGTAAACTATGGCTACACCTTC
CDR3: CASSPGTVNYGYTF

J: TRBJ2-1
V: TRBV18
D: NA
DNA: TGTGCCAGCTCACCTTATAGCGATACTCTAAGCTACAATGAGCAGTTCTTC
CDR3: CASSPYSDTLSYNEQFF

J: TRBJ2-7
V: TRBV5-5
D: TRBD2
DNA: TGTGCCAGCAGCTTGATAGCGGGGGATCCCTTTTCCTACGAGCAGTACTTC
CDR3: CASSLIAGDPFSYEQYF

J: TRBJ1-4
V: TRBV9
D: NA
DNA: TGTGCCAGCAGCGTAGTGGGGAGAGATCCGCTGTTTTTT
CDR3: CASSVVGRDPLFF

J: TRBJ2-5
V: TRBV27
D: TRBD2
DNA: TGTGCCAGCAGTTCGGGGGGGTACCAAGAGACCCAGTACTTC
CDR3: CASSSGGYQETQYF

J: TRBJ1-5
V: TRBV10-3
D: TRBD1
DNA: TGTGCCACAATGGACAGGGGAGATCAGCCCCAGCATTTT
CDR3: CATMDRGDQPQHF

J: TRBJ1-5
V: TRBV5-1
D: NA
DNA: TGCGCCAGCAGCTTTAGTGGAGGAAACAATCAGCCCCAGCATTTT
CDR3: CASSFSGGNNQPQHF

J: TRBJ2-1
V: TRBV9
D: NA
DNA: TGTGCCAGCAGCGTTAGCTGGGAAGGGGGAGAGAATGAGCAGTTCTTC
CDR3: CASSVSWEGGENEQFF

J: TRBJ2-5
V: TRBV4-1
D: NA
DNA: TGCGCCAGCGGGGTTGGGGGGAAGGGAGAGACCCAGTACTTC
CDR3: CASGVGGKGETQYF

J: TRBJ2-6
V: TRBV28
D: NA
DNA: TGTGCCAGCGGCAATTCTTACGGGGCCAACGTCCTGACTTTC
CDR3: CASGNSYGANVLTF

J: TRBJ2-7
V: TRBV7-2
D: NA
DNA: TGTGCCAGCAGCTTAGACGGAGGGTCCTACGAGCAGTACTTC
CDR3: CASSLDGGSYEQYF

J: TRBJ2-7
V: TRBV6-6
D: NA
DNA: TGTGCCAGTTCTCGTCCCTACGAGCAGTACTTC
CDR3: CASSRPYEQYF

J: TRBJ2-2
V: TRBV5-6
D: NA
DNA: TGTGCCAGCAGCTTACAGGGCACCGGGGAGCTGTTTTTT
CDR3: CASSLQGTGELFF

J: TRBJ2-5
V: TRBV6-5
D: TRBD1
DNA: TGTGCCAGCAGTTACGCACAGGGGGCCGGAGAGACCCAGTACTTC
CDR3: CASSYAQGAGETQYF

J: TRBJ1-1
V: TRBV29-1
D: TRBD1
DNA: TGCAGCGTGACCAGGGGGCAACCTGAAGCTTTCTTT
CDR3: CSVTRGQPEAFF

J: TRBJ1-5
V: TRBV7-8
D: NA
DNA: TGTGCCAGCAGCTTTTCAGGCCCCAATCAGCCCCAGCATTTT
CDR3: CASSFSGPNQPQHF

J: TRBJ1-5
V: TRBV30
D: NA
DNA: TGTGCCTGGAGTGGAGGGATCGATCAGCCCCAGCATTTT
CDR3: CAWSGGIDQPQHF

J: TRBJ1-2
V: TRBV28
D: NA
DNA: TGTGCCACACGGACAGCTTACTATGGCTACACCTTC
CDR3: CATRTAYYGYTF

J: TRBJ2-7
V: TRBV6-6
D: TRBD2
DNA: TGTGCCAGCAGCCGGACTAGCGGGAGTTCCGAGCAGTACTTC
CDR3: CASSRTSGSSEQYF

J: TRBJ2-7
V: TRBV10-1
D: TRBD2
DNA: TGCGCCAGCAGTGCCGGCACTAGCGGGGGCCAAAAGCAGTACTTC
CDR3: CASSAGTSGGQKQYF

J: TRBJ2-7
V: TRBV28
D: TRBD1
DNA: TGTGCCAGCAGAACGACAGGGATCTACGAGCAGTACTTC
CDR3: CASRTTGIYEQYF

J: TRBJ2-1
V: TRBV9
D: TRBD2
DNA: TGTGCCAGCAGCGCTGGTAGCGGGAGGGCTCCCCCCTACAATGAGCAGTTCTTC
CDR3: CASSAGSGRAPPYNEQFF

J: TRBJ2-4
V: TRBV20-1
D: NA
DNA: TGCAGTGCTAGATCGGACATTCAGTACTTC
CDR3: CSARSDIQYF

J: TRBJ2-7
V: TRBV7-2
D: NA
DNA: TGTGCCAGCAGTCGGGACTCGAGCTCCTACGAGCAGTACTTC
CDR3: CASSRDSSSYEQYF

J: TRBJ2-7
V: TRBV7-7
D: TRBD1
DNA: TGTGCTAGCAGCTACGGACAGGGAGACGAGCAGTACTTC
CDR3: CASSYGQGDEQYF

J: TRBJ2-2
V: TRBV23-1
D: TRBD2
DNA: TGCGCCAGGCATTTAATTGGACTAGCGAAGGTGGGTACCGGGGAGCTGTTTTTT
CDR3: CARHLIGLAKVGTGELFF

J: TRBJ1-1
V: TRBV7-3
D: NA
DNA: TGTGCCAGCAGCCGGGGCAGGGGCGGCACTGAAGCTTTCTTT
CDR3: CASSRGRGGTEAFF

J: TRBJ1-6
V: TRBV20-1
D: NA
DNA: TGCAGTGCTAGAGGTCAGGGTATTATCTTT
CDR3: CSARGQGIIF

J: TRBJ2-2
V: TRBV7-9
D: NA
DNA: TGTGCCAGCAGCCAGGCCGGGGAGCTGTTTTTT
CDR3: CASSQAGELFF

J: TRBJ2-3
V: TRBV5-1
D: TRBD2
DNA: TGCGCCAGCAGCTTGACTAGCGGGGGAGGAGATACGCAGTATTTT
CDR3: CASSLTSGGGDTQYF

J: TRBJ2-1
V: TRBV20-1
D: NA
DNA: TGCAGCGGTGGACAGACCAATGAGCAGTTCTTC
CDR3: CSGGQTNEQFF